Listed below are T cell receptor beta chains from one sample, sequenced in a study of response to subunit inactivated influenza vaccine. Using its own MiXCR run on the RT-PCR reads, TCRdb lists one record per CDR3 protein. The repertoire holds over 800,000 distinct CDR3 sequences, with roughly 20% as singletons. Sequencing used PBMCs from blood, obtained 5 days after vaccination. The receptors were gathered from a man aged 50-60 years who received an inactivated influenza vaccine. CDR3s include the opening cysteine and the closing phenylalanine or tryptophan. Each record gives: CDR3 protein, CDR3 DNA, D gene, J gene, clone size, V gene. D genes are given only for firm matches. Some rows mark clone size as missing; the rest say once, few, many or name a class of expanded clone.

CDR3 protein: CASSWTVLDGYTF
CDR3 DNA: TGTGCCAGCAGTTGGACAGTTTTAGATGGCTACACCTTC
D gene: -
J gene: TRBJ1-2
clone size: -
V gene: TRBV12-3/TRBV12-4

CDR3 protein: CASSHTSGFTDTQYF
CDR3 DNA: TGTGCCAGCAGTCACACTAGCGGGTTCACAGATACGCAGTATTTT
D gene: TRBD2
J gene: TRBJ2-3
clone size: -
V gene: TRBV12-3/TRBV12-4

CDR3 protein: CASGRGRTYQETQYF
CDR3 DNA: TGTGCCAGCGGTCGGGGACGAACCTACCAAGAGACCCAGTACTTC
D gene: -
J gene: TRBJ2-5
clone size: few
V gene: TRBV6-1

CDR3 protein: CASSRALPGGARTTEAFF
CDR3 DNA: TGTGCCAGCAGCCGAGCGCTCCCGGGGGGCGCTAGGACAACTGAAGCTTTCTTT
D gene: -
J gene: TRBJ1-1
clone size: -
V gene: TRBV7-8

CDR3 protein: CASGRDRGSNQPQHF
CDR3 DNA: TGTGCCAGCGGTCGGGACAGGGGTAGCAATCAGCCCCAGCATTTT
D gene: TRBD1
J gene: TRBJ1-5
clone size: -
V gene: TRBV2

CDR3 protein: CASSLYEQYF
CDR3 DNA: TGCGCCAGCAGCTTGTACGAGCAGTACTTC
D gene: -
J gene: TRBJ2-7
clone size: many
V gene: TRBV5-1

CDR3 protein: CASSSPPVGYNEQFF
CDR3 DNA: TGTGCCAGCAGTTCCCCCCCTGTAGGGTACAATGAGCAGTTCTTC
D gene: -
J gene: TRBJ2-1
clone size: -
V gene: TRBV12-3/TRBV12-4

CDR3 protein: CASSPESGGETQYF
CDR3 DNA: TGTGCCAGCTCGCCTGAATCTGGTGGAGAGACCCAGTACTTC
D gene: -
J gene: TRBJ2-5
clone size: -
V gene: TRBV18

CDR3 protein: CASKLSGPNTGELFF
CDR3 DNA: TGTGCCAGCAAATTAAGCGGTCCGAACACCGGGGAGCTGTTTTTT
D gene: -
J gene: TRBJ2-2
clone size: -
V gene: TRBV27

CDR3 protein: CASCPVARTSGRGGELFF
CDR3 DNA: TGTGCCAGCTGCCCGGTCGCCAGGACTAGCGGGAGAGGAGGGGAGCTGTTTTTT
D gene: TRBD2
J gene: TRBJ2-2
clone size: -
V gene: TRBV27

CDR3 protein: CSARATGQGVETQYF
CDR3 DNA: TGCAGTGCTAGAGCAACAGGCCAGGGGGTCGAGACCCAGTACTTC
D gene: TRBD1
J gene: TRBJ2-5
clone size: few
V gene: TRBV20-1

CDR3 protein: CASSSVTPGKLFF
CDR3 DNA: TGTGCCAGCAGCTCCGTTACCCCGGGGAAGCTGTTTTTT
D gene: -
J gene: TRBJ2-2
clone size: few
V gene: TRBV12-3/TRBV12-4

CDR3 protein: CASSSFGKLNGELFF
CDR3 DNA: TGTGCCAGCAGCTCTTTCGGGAAGCTCAACGGGGAGCTGTTTTTT
D gene: -
J gene: TRBJ2-2
clone size: -
V gene: TRBV7-9

CDR3 protein: CSARVGDNYGYTF
CDR3 DNA: TGCAGTGCTAGGGTGGGGGATAACTATGGCTACACCTTC
D gene: -
J gene: TRBJ1-2
clone size: -
V gene: TRBV20-1

CDR3 protein: CASSQVGGGNYEQYF
CDR3 DNA: TGCGCCAGCAGCCAAGTGGGCGGGGGCAACTACGAGCAGTACTTC
D gene: -
J gene: TRBJ2-7
clone size: few
V gene: TRBV4-1

CDR3 protein: CASSLGSSYNSPLHF
CDR3 DNA: TGTGCCAGCAGTTTAGGCAGCTCCTATAATTCACCCCTCCACTTT
D gene: -
J gene: TRBJ1-6
clone size: many
V gene: TRBV7-9

CDR3 protein: CSAERGNTDTQYF
CDR3 DNA: TGCAGTGCCGAGAGGGGGAACACAGATACGCAGTATTTT
D gene: -
J gene: TRBJ2-3
clone size: -
V gene: TRBV20-1

CDR3 protein: CASSEGPRGGPQHF
CDR3 DNA: TGTGCCAGCAGCGAGGGACCAAGGGGTGGACCCCAGCATTTT
D gene: -
J gene: TRBJ1-5
clone size: few
V gene: TRBV9

CDR3 protein: CASSFGFSSSYNEQFF
CDR3 DNA: TGCGCCAGCAGCTTTGGATTCTCAAGCTCCTACAATGAGCAGTTCTTC
D gene: -
J gene: TRBJ2-1
clone size: many
V gene: TRBV5-1

CDR3 protein: CASRTAGEKLFF
CDR3 DNA: TGTGCCAGCAGGACCGCGGGGGAAAAACTGTTTTTT
D gene: -
J gene: TRBJ1-4
clone size: -
V gene: TRBV6-5

CDR3 protein: CASRGDRAANYGYTF
CDR3 DNA: TGTGCCAGCAGAGGCGACAGGGCCGCTAACTATGGCTACACCTTC
D gene: TRBD1
J gene: TRBJ1-2
clone size: few
V gene: TRBV6-1

CDR3 protein: CASSSQAEGYEQYF
CDR3 DNA: TGCGCCAGCAGCTCCCAAGCGGAGGGCTACGAGCAGTACTTC
D gene: -
J gene: TRBJ2-7
clone size: -
V gene: TRBV5-1

CDR3 protein: CASYSVQGLEQFF
CDR3 DNA: TGTGCCAGTTATAGCGTCCAGGGGCTCGAGCAGTTCTTC
D gene: -
J gene: TRBJ2-1
clone size: many
V gene: TRBV6-1

CDR3 protein: CSARVPSAGITEAFF
CDR3 DNA: TGCAGTGCTAGAGTCCCCTCGGCAGGGATCACTGAAGCTTTCTTT
D gene: -
J gene: TRBJ1-1
clone size: -
V gene: TRBV20-1

CDR3 protein: CSASRDRDPDTQYF
CDR3 DNA: TGCAGTGCTTCCCGGGACAGGGATCCAGATACGCAGTATTTT
D gene: TRBD1
J gene: TRBJ2-3
clone size: -
V gene: TRBV20-1

CDR3 protein: CSAVQGAWDTQYF
CDR3 DNA: TGCAGTGCTGTGCAGGGGGCTTGGGATACGCAGTATTTT
D gene: TRBD1
J gene: TRBJ2-3
clone size: -
V gene: TRBV20-1

CDR3 protein: CSAPGSLAAWADSQETQYF
CDR3 DNA: TGCAGCGCCCCAGGCAGTCTAGCGGCTTGGGCGGATTCCCAAGAGACCCAGTACTTC
D gene: TRBD2
J gene: TRBJ2-5
clone size: -
V gene: TRBV20-1

CDR3 protein: CASSQGAGVLEQYF
CDR3 DNA: TGCGCCAGCAGCCAAGGGGCAGGGGTTCTTGAGCAGTACTTC
D gene: -
J gene: TRBJ2-7
clone size: many
V gene: TRBV4-1

CDR3 protein: CSALGAGGPHEQYF
CDR3 DNA: TGCAGTGCTCTAGGGGCGGGAGGGCCTCATGAGCAGTACTTC
D gene: TRBD2
J gene: TRBJ2-7
clone size: few
V gene: TRBV20-1

CDR3 protein: CASSYPGQAPKTQYF
CDR3 DNA: TGTGCCAGCAGTTATCCGGGACAGGCCCCGAAGACCCAGTACTTC
D gene: TRBD1
J gene: TRBJ2-5
clone size: -
V gene: TRBV6-2/TRBV6-3

CDR3 protein: CSATGSSGRGTDTQYF
CDR3 DNA: TGCAGTGCGACCGGGAGCTCGGGAAGGGGCACAGATACGCAGTATTTT
D gene: -
J gene: TRBJ2-3
clone size: few
V gene: TRBV20-1

CDR3 protein: CASSYLGENTEAFF
CDR3 DNA: TGTGCCAGCAGTTACTTGGGGGAGAACACTGAAGCTTTCTTT
D gene: -
J gene: TRBJ1-1
clone size: -
V gene: TRBV6-5

CDR3 protein: CASSFGGPGELFF
CDR3 DNA: TGTGCCAGCAGCTTCGGGGGACCCGGGGAGCTGTTTTTT
D gene: -
J gene: TRBJ2-2
clone size: many
V gene: TRBV11-2

CDR3 protein: CASKPEGGSFYEQYF
CDR3 DNA: TGCGCCAGCAAACCGGAGGGAGGGTCTTTCTACGAGCAGTACTTC
D gene: TRBD2
J gene: TRBJ2-7
clone size: -
V gene: TRBV5-1

CDR3 protein: CASRNTGSGSPLHF
CDR3 DNA: TGTGCCAGCAGGAATACAGGGTCCGGATCACCCCTCCACTTT
D gene: -
J gene: TRBJ1-6
clone size: few
V gene: TRBV28

CDR3 protein: CASSEARVGGYTF
CDR3 DNA: TGTGCCAGCAGTGAAGCTAGGGTTGGGGGCTACACCTTC
D gene: -
J gene: TRBJ1-2
clone size: -
V gene: TRBV6-1

CDR3 protein: CASSHNSALDTEAFF
CDR3 DNA: TGTGCCAGCAGCCATAATTCCGCTTTAGACACTGAAGCTTTCTTT
D gene: -
J gene: TRBJ1-1
clone size: few
V gene: TRBV7-2

CDR3 protein: CASSFSAGESEQYF
CDR3 DNA: TGTGCCAGCAGTTTCTCAGCGGGAGAGTCCGAGCAGTACTTC
D gene: TRBD2
J gene: TRBJ2-7
clone size: -
V gene: TRBV12-3/TRBV12-4

CDR3 protein: CASSTQGSGYTF
CDR3 DNA: TGTGCCAGCAGTACGCAGGGTAGTGGCTACACCTTC
D gene: -
J gene: TRBJ1-2
clone size: -
V gene: TRBV6-5

CDR3 protein: CASSQGGPGQYNSPLHF
CDR3 DNA: TGCGCCAGCAGCCAAGGCGGTCCCGGACAATATAATTCACCCCTCCACTTT
D gene: -
J gene: TRBJ1-6
clone size: -
V gene: TRBV4-3

CDR3 protein: CASSQFKRTEQYF
CDR3 DNA: TGTGCCAGCAGCCAATTCAAGCGGACCGAGCAGTACTTC
D gene: -
J gene: TRBJ2-7
clone size: -
V gene: TRBV3-1

CDR3 protein: CSARDINRPYGYTF
CDR3 DNA: TGCAGTGCTAGAGATATAAACAGACCCTATGGCTACACCTTC
D gene: -
J gene: TRBJ1-2
clone size: many
V gene: TRBV20-1

CDR3 protein: CASTQGRNYGYTF
CDR3 DNA: TGTGCCAGCACACAGGGGAGGAACTATGGCTACACCTTC
D gene: TRBD1
J gene: TRBJ1-2
clone size: few
V gene: TRBV12-3/TRBV12-4

CDR3 protein: CASSAQGLETQYF
CDR3 DNA: TGTGCCAGCTCCGCTCAGGGTTTGGAGACCCAGTACTTC
D gene: -
J gene: TRBJ2-5
clone size: -
V gene: TRBV5-6

CDR3 protein: CASSFQPTPSGELFF
CDR3 DNA: TGTGCCAGCAGCTTTCAACCGACCCCCTCCGGGGAGCTGTTTTTT
D gene: -
J gene: TRBJ2-2
clone size: -
V gene: TRBV7-2

CDR3 protein: CASSGLAGTSETQYF
CDR3 DNA: TGTGCCAGCAGCGGGCTAGCGGGGACCTCGGAGACCCAGTACTTC
D gene: TRBD2
J gene: TRBJ2-5
clone size: -
V gene: TRBV9

CDR3 protein: CSASLDTQYF
CDR3 DNA: TGCAGCGCCAGTTTGGATACGCAGTATTTT
D gene: -
J gene: TRBJ2-3
clone size: many
V gene: TRBV29-1

CDR3 protein: CASTPGGSYNEQFF
CDR3 DNA: TGTGCCAGCACTCCAGGGGGCTCCTACAATGAGCAGTTCTTC
D gene: TRBD1
J gene: TRBJ2-1
clone size: -
V gene: TRBV6-2/TRBV6-3

CDR3 protein: CASSWDREYEQYF
CDR3 DNA: TGTGCCAGCAGTTGGGACAGGGAGTACGAGCAGTACTTC
D gene: TRBD1
J gene: TRBJ2-7
clone size: few
V gene: TRBV6-2/TRBV6-3

CDR3 protein: CASSLGGSGGSYEQYF
CDR3 DNA: TGTGCCAGCAGCTTAGGAGGGTCAGGGGGCTCCTACGAGCAGTACTTC
D gene: TRBD1
J gene: TRBJ2-7
clone size: -
V gene: TRBV7-2

CDR3 protein: CASSQVLVGESSYEQYF
CDR3 DNA: TGTGCCAGCAGCCAAGTGTTGGTCGGAGAAAGCTCCTACGAGCAGTACTTC
D gene: -
J gene: TRBJ2-7
clone size: few
V gene: TRBV4-2

CDR3 protein: CASSAQRFTGELFF
CDR3 DNA: TGTGCCAGCAGTGCCCAGCGATTCACCGGGGAGCTGTTTTTT
D gene: -
J gene: TRBJ2-2
clone size: few
V gene: TRBV12-3/TRBV12-4

CDR3 protein: CASSYTQDSLYYGYTF
CDR3 DNA: TGTGCCAGCAGTTACACGCAGGACAGCCTTTACTATGGCTACACCTTC
D gene: -
J gene: TRBJ1-2
clone size: few
V gene: TRBV6-5